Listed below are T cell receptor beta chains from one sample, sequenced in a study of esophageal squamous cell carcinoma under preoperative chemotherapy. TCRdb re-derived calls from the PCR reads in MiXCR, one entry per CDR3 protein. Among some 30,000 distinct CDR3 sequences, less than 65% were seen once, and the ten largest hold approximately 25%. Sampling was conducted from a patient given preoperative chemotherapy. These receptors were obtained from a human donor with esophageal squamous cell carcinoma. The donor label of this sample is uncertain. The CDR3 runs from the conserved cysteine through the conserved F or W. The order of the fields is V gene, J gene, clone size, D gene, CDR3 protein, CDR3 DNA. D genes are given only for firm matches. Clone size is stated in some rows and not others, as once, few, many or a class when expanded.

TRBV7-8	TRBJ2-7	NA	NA	CASRGKGGRDPDTQYF	TGTGCCAGCAGGGGCAAGGGGGGGCGTGACCCAGATACGCAGTACTTC
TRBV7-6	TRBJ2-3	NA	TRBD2	CPGTSGGVTNTQYF	TGTCCCGGCACCTCGGGGGGAGTCACAAACACGCAGTATTTT
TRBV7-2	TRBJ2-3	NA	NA	CASSLLARVITDTQYF	TGTGCCAGCAGCTTACTGGCGCGGGTTATCACAGACACGCAGTATTTT
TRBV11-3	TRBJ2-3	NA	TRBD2	CASSLGGLVADTQYF	TGTGCCAGCAGCTTGGGAGGACTAGTGGCAGATACGCAGTATTTT
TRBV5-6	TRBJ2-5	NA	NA	CASSLAPTDSKETQYF	TGTGCCAGCAGCTTGGCGCCAACGGACTCAAAAGAGACCCAGTACTTC
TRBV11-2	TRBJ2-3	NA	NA	CASSAGVGGGATDTQYF	NA
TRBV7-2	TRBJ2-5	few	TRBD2	CASSLLAGVITETQYF	TGTGCCAGCAGCTTACTAGCGGGGGTTATCACAGAGACCCAGTACTTC
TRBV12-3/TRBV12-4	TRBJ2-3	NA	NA	CGGRGGCAIDTQYF	TGTGGCGGCAGGGGAGGGTGCGCCATAGACACGCAGTATTTT
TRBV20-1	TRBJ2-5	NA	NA	CSASGEQETQYF	TGCAGTGCTTCCGGGGAACAAGAGACCCAGTACTTC
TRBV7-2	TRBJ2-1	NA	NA	CASSLAAGKDEQFF	TGTGCCAGCAGCTTAGCTGCTGGGAAGGACGAGCAGTTCTTC
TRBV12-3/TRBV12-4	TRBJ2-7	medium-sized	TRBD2	CASSVRLADYEQYF	TGTGCCAGCAGTGTACGACTAGCGGACTACGAGCAGTACTTC
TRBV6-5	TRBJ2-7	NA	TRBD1	CASIRQGNEQYF	TGTGCCAGCATTAGACAGGGGAATGAGCAGTACTTC
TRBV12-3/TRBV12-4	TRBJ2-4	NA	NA	CASRGTGRGAKNTQYF	TGTGCCAGCCGTGGTACGGGGCGGGGAGCGAAAAACACTCAGTACTTC
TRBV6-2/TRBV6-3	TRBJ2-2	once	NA	CASSYQSGELFF	TGTGCCAGCAGTTATCAGAGCGGGGAGCTGTTTTTT
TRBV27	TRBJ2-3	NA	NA	CASGYSKDTQYF	TGTGCCAGCGGTTACAGCAAAGATACGCAGTATTTC
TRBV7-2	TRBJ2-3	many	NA	CASSLVSGASGDTQYF	TGTGCCAGCAGCTTAGTGTCGGGGGCGTCGGGAGATACGCAGTATTTT
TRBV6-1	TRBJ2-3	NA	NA	CASSPGRADDTQYF	TGTGCCAGCAGTCCGGGCCGAGCCGACGATACGCAGTATTTT
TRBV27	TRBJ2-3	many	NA	CASSLRGETDTQYF	TGTGCCAGCAGTTTGAGGGGGGAGACAGATACGCAGTATTTT
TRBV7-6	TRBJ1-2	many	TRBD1	CASSSEGPGQGSYGYTF	TGTGCCAGCAGCTCTGAGGGACCGGGACAGGGAAGCTATGGCTACACCTTC
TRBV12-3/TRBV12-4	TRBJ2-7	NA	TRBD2	CASRPSGSFSYEQYF	TGTGCCAGCAGACCTAGCGGGAGCTTCTCCTACGAGCAGTACTTC
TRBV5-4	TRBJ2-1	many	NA	CASSFSARASYNEQFF	TGTGCCAGCAGCTTCTCAGCTAGAGCCTCCTACAATGAGCAGTTCTTC
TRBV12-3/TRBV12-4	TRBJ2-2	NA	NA	CASSLVSRLRGANTGTLFF	TGTGCCAGCAGTTTAGTCTCCCGTCTCCGGGGAGCGAACACAGGTACGCTGTTTTTT
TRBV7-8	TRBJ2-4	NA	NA	CASRPRGKDIQYF	TGTGCCAGCAGGCCTAGAGGGAAGGACATTCAGTACTTC
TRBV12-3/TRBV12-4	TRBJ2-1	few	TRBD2	CASSVSGGSYNEQFF	TGTGCCAGCAGCGTTAGCGGGGGCTCCTACAATGAGCAGTTCTTC
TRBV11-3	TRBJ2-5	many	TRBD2	CASSRTSGGARETQYF	TGTGCCAGCAGCAGGACTAGCGGGGGGGCACGAGAGACCCAGTACTTC
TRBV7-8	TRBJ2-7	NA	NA	CASSLVVRNEQYF	TGTGCCAGCAGCTTAGTTGTTAGAAACGAGCAGTACTTC
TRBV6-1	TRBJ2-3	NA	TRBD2	CASSRNRGGGAETQYF	TGTGCCAGCAGTCGCAACCGGGGGGGCGGGGCAGAGACCCAGTATTTC
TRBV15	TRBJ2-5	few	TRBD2	CATSRYRTSGGFETQYF	TGTGCCACCAGCAGATACCGGACTAGCGGGGGGTTTGAGACCCAGTACTTC
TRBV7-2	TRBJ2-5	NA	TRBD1	CASSLRGRRPASRYF	TGTGCCAGCAGCTTAAGGGGGCGTCGGCCAGCGTCCCGGTACTTC
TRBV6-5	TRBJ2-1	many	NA	CASTPGGPRTEQFF	TGTGCCAGCACCCCCGGGGGCCCCCGAACTGAGCAGTTCTTC
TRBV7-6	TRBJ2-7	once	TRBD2	CASRAGGATDTQYF	TGTGCCAGCAGGGCGGGGGGAGCCACAGATACGCAGTACTTC
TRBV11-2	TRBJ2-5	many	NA	CASSLVVETQYF	TGTGCCAGCAGCTTAGTAGTGGAGACCCAGTACTTC
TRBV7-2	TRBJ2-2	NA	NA	CASSLQATGELFF	TGTGCCAGCAGCTTGCAGGCGACCGGGGAGCTGTTTTTT
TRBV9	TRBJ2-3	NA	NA	CASSGDTDTQYF	TGTGCCAGCAGCGGAGACACAGATACGCAGTATTTT
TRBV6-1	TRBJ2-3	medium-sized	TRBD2	CASSEDIAGGPRDTQYF	TGTGCCAGCAGTGAAGATATAGCGGGGGGGCCTAGAGATACGCAGTATTTT
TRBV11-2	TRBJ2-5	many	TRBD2	CASSSGLAHQETQYF	TGTGCCAGCAGCTCCGGACTAGCGCATCAAGAGACCCAGTACTTC
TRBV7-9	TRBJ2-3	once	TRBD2	CASSSSPGTSGRCATDTQYF	TGTGCCAGCAGCTCCAGTCCCGGGACTAGCGGGCGCTGTGCCACAGATACGCAGTATTTC
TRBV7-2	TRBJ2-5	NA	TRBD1	CASSRDRAGANDLNF	TGTGCCAGCAGCCGTGACAGGGCTGGGGCCAACGACCTGAACTTC
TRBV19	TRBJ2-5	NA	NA	CASSIPGEETQYF	TGTGCCAGTAGTATACCAGGGGAAGAGACCCAGTACTTC
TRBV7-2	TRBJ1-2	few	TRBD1	CASSLDGTGSYGYTF	TGTGCCAGCAGCTTAGATGGGACAGGATCTTATGGCTACACCTTC
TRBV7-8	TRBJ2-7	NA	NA	CASRGSTLGAKNTQYF	TGTGCCAGCCGCGGCTCGACGCTCGGAGCCAAAAATACGCAGTACTTC
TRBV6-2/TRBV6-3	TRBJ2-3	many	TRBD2	CASSYGGGNTQYF	TGTGCCAGCAGTTACGGGGGAGGGAATACGCAGTATTTT
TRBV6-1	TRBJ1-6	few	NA	CASDLGGLNSPLHF	TGTGCCAGCGATCTCGGGGGTTTGAATTCACCCCTCCACTTT
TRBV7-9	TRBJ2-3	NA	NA	CASSSSPGGRGGSSTETQYF	TGTGCCAGCAGCTCCAGTCCCGGGGGGCGCGGGGGCTCTAGCACAGAGACGCAGTATTTC
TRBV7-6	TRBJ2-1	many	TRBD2	CASRAGLAGGGDEQFF	TGTGCCAGCAGAGCGGGACTAGCGGGAGGGGGCGATGAGCAGTTCTTC
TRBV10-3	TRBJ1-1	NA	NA	CASGEWITEAFF	TGTGCCAGCGGGGAGTGGATCACTGAAGCTTTCTTT
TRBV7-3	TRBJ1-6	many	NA	CASSRDGMPPLHF	TGTGCCAGCAGCCGAGACGGAATGCCACCCCTCCACTTT
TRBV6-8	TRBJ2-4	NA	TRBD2	CRVTGGRAKNTQYF	TGCCGCGTCACGGGGGGGCGAGCCAAAAACACGCAGTACTTC
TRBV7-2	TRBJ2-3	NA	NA	CAGSGRRNTDTQYF	TGTGCGGGCAGCGGGCGCCGTAACACAGATACCCAGTATTTT
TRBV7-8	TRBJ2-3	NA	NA	CASRDPGLGPKDTQYF	TGTGCCAGCCGCGACCCGGGGCTGGGGCCCAAAGATACTCAGTATTTC
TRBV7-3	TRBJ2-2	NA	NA	CASSLGQGHTGELFF	TGTGCCAGCAGCTTAGGGCAGGGGCACACCGGGGAGCTGTTTTTT